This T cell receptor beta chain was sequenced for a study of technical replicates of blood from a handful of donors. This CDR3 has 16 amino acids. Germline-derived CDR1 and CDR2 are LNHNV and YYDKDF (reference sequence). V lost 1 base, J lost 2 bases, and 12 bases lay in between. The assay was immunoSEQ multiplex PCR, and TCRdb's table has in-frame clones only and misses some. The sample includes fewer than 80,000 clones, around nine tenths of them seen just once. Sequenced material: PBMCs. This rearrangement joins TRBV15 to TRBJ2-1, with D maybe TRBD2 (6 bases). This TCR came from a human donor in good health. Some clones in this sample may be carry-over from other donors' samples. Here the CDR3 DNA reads TGTGCCACCAGCAGAGTTTTACTAGCCGCCTACAATGAGCAGTTCTTC. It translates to CATSRVLLAAYNEQFF.